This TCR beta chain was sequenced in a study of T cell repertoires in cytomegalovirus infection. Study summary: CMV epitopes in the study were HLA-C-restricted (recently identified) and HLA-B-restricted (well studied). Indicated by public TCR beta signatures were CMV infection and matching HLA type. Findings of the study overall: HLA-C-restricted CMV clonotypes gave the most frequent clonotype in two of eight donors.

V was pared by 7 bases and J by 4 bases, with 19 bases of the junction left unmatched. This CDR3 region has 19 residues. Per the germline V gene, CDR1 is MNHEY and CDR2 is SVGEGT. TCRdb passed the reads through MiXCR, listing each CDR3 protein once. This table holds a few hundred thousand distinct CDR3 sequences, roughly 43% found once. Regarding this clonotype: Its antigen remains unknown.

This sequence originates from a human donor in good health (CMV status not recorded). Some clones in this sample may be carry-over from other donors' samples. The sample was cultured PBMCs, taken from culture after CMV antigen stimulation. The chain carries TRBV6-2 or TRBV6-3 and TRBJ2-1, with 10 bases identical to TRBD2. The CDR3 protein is CASKGWTDSSGSQYNEQFF. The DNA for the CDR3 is TGTGCCAGCAAGGGTTGGACTGATTCTAGCGGGAGTCAATACAATGAGCAGTTCTTC.